The 20 T cell receptor beta chains below were found in one sample sequenced in a study of T cells in Graves' hyperthyroidism and ophthalmopathy. TCR beta CDR3 regions were amplified from RNA transcripts. The HTBI primer set drove a first-round RT-PCR of the TCR CDR3. TCRdb processed the multiplex PCR reads anew with MiXCR; each CDR3 protein has one entry. The sample lists 250,000 to 350,000 distinct CDR3 sequences; approximately 17% were seen once. Sequencing input: blood. These receptors were taken from a man under 40 with Graves' hyperthyroidism.

This clonotype was detected many times. V and J are TRBV12-3 or TRBV12-4 and TRBJ2-7; 8 nucleotides align to TRBD2. This CDR3 has 13 residues. Trimming removed 2 bases from V and 6 bases from J; junction bases left unmatched: 3. The CDR3 region has the DNA TGTGCCAGCAGTTTAAGTCTAGCGGGCGAGCAGTACTTC. Translating gives CASSLSLAGEQYF.

V and J are TRBV9 and TRBJ2-1, with D perhaps assigned TRBD1 or TRBD2 (5 bases each). The CDR3 contains 11 residues. V dropped 5 bases and J dropped 12 bases, with 12 bases sitting between them. Germline V gene lookup returns CDR1 SGDLS and CDR2 YYNGEE. DNA for the CDR3: TGTGCCAGCAGTACCGGGACGTCGCAGTTCTTC. Amino acid sequence: CASSTGTSQFF. The complete variable domain, with remaining parts taken from reference TRBV9 and TRBJ2-1, reads DSGVTQTPKHLITATGQRVTLRCSPRSGDLSVYWYQQSLDQGLQFLIQYYNGEERAKGNILERFSAQQFPDLHSELNLSSLELGDSALYFCASSTGTSQFFGPGTRLTVL.

The table lists this clonotype with a few counts. The V gene is TRBV9, the J gene TRBJ2-7; 7 bases map to TRBD1. After removal of 4 bases from V and 6 bases from J, the junction contained 10 bases not matched to a gene. CDR1 and CDR2 (germline): SGDLS, YYNGEE. CDR3 size: 14 residues. CDR3 coding DNA: TGTGCCAGCAGCTCACGTACAGGGGTCCCCGAGCAGTACTTC. Residues: CASSSRTGVPEQYF.

This clonotype came up a few times. The chain carries TRBV11-2 and TRBJ2-1, with TRBD2 as a possible D gene (5 bases). Trimming shortened V by 2 bases and J by 2 bases, and 16 bases separated the two germline ends. This CDR3 region has 17 residues. From germline, CDR1 is SGHAT and CDR2 FQNNGV. CDR3 amino acids: CASSLSHIGGPYNEQFF. The CDR3 DNA follows: TGTGCCAGCAGCTTAAGTCACATCGGAGGTCCCTACAATGAGCAGTTCTTC.

This clonotype showed up many times. The V and J genes are TRBV5-1 and TRBJ2-2, with D uncertain. This CDR3 is built from 14 residues. Germline V lookup: CDR1 SGHRS, CDR2 YFSETQ. V shed 8 bases and J shed 2 bases, with 13 bases lying between them. The CDR3 DNA reads as TGCGCCAGAGGACCGGGCCGAAACACCGGGGAGCTGTTTTTT. Translated, it gives CARGPGRNTGELFF.

This clonotype has a count of ten or more. This chain links TRBV6-1 with TRBJ2-1, with D maybe TRBD1 (5 bases). This CDR3 is 17 amino acids long. Germline CDR1 and CDR2: MNHNS and SASEGT. Trimming removed 6 bases at V and 0 bases at J, with 18 bases between. This CDR3 is CASRPNIGDTSYNEQFF. CDR3 bases: TGTGCCAGCAGACCCAATATAGGGGATACCTCCTACAATGAGCAGTTCTTC.

This clonotype has at least ten counts. The chain couples TRBV29-1 to TRBJ2-1; D call uncertain. V was trimmed by 4 bases and J by 6 bases, leaving 4 bases between them. The CDR3 runs to 10 residues. Germline CDR1 reads SQVTM; CDR2 reads ANQGSEA. The DNA of the CDR3 is TGCAGCGTTGGACCCAATGAGCAGTTCTTC. It translates to CSVGPNEQFF.

This clonotype occurred many times. The genes are TRBV12-3 or TRBV12-4 and TRBJ1-5, with 9 nucleotides matching TRBD1. J lost 5 bases, V lost 5 bases, and 7 bases had no gene match. The CDR3 consists of 15 residues. CDR3 region: CASSTTQGAHQPQHF. The CDR3 nucleotides are TGTGCCAGCAGTACGACACAGGGGGCTCATCAGCCCCAGCATTTT.

This clonotype was seen repeatedly, ten times or more. This rearrangement joins TRBV30 to TRBJ1-1, with TRBD1 matching over 8 bases. Germline assignment: CDR1 GTSNPN and CDR2 SVGIG (reference sequence). The CDR3 sequence is 17 residues long. V trimming: 3 bases; J trimming: 0 bases; junction bases outside the gene matches: 12. This chain's CDR3 is CAWRGSWDRNLNTEAFF. The DNA for the CDR3 is TGTGCCTGGAGGGGGTCCTGGGACAGGAATCTGAACACTGAAGCTTTCTTT.

V and J are TRBV5-1 and TRBJ2-2, with 9 nucleotides matching TRBD1. V was clipped by 2 bases and J by 6 bases; unmatched bases: 11. The V gene's germline CDR1 is SGHRS and CDR2 YFSETQ. The CDR3 has 17 residues. The CDR3 region is CASSLQPQGQGAGELFF. DNA of the CDR3: TGCGCCAGCAGCTTACAACCACAGGGACAGGGCGCCGGGGAGCTGTTTTTT.

In its sample, this clonotype was seen many times. The V gene is TRBV27, the J gene TRBJ1-5; a possible D gene is TRBD1 (6 bases). In germline, CDR1 is MNHEY, CDR2 SMNVEV (reference sequence). V lost 6 bases, J lost 9 bases, and 21 bases lay in between. The CDR3 has 15 residues. CDR3 loop: CASRPTGTLHRPQHF. Written as DNA, the CDR3 is TGTGCCAGCAGGCCTACCGGGACACTTCATCGGCCCCAGCATTTT.

This clonotype was seen at least ten times. The V call is TRBV5-1, the J call TRBJ2-7; a weak D match, TRBD2 (6 bases). CDR1 and CDR2 (germline): SGHRS, YFSETQ. Trimming removed 3 bases at V and 0 bases at J, with 10 bases between. The CDR3 is 14 amino acids. For the CDR3, the DNA is TGCGCCAGCAGCTCTGAGGGACTCTCCTACGAGCAGTACTTC. Residues: CASSSEGLSYEQYF.

The chain joins TRBV7-9 to TRBJ2-7, with D perhaps assigned TRBD1 or TRBD2 (5 bases each). V was clipped by 1 base and J by 5 bases, with 15 bases between them. Per the germline V gene, CDR1 is SEHNR and CDR2 is FQNEAQ (reference sequence). The CDR3 extends over 15 amino acids. CDR3 loop: CASSLVSGQYDEQYF. The CDR3, as DNA: TGTGCCAGCAGCTTAGTTTCGGGGCAGTACGACGAGCAGTACTTC.

The table lists this clonotype with a few counts. This chain links TRBV13 with TRBJ1-2; D perhaps matches TRBD1 (5 bases). Per the germline V gene, CDR1 is PRHDT and CDR2 is FYEKMQ (reference sequence). V lost 3 bases to trimming and J lost 7 bases, with 9 bases between them. The CDR3 covers 12 residues. The CDR3 region has the DNA TGTGCCAGCAGCTTGGGGGTCAGTGGCTACACCTTC. It yields the protein CASSLGVSGYTF.

This clonotype was recorded many times. The rearrangement uses TRBV7-8 and TRBJ2-3; D may be TRBD2 (5 bases). V was pared by 3 bases and J by 4 bases, with 11 bases between. The CDR3 loop spans 14 amino acids. In germline, CDR1 is SGHVS, CDR2 FQNEAQ. The CDR3 region has the DNA TGTGCCAGCAGCTTCTTCGGGGAGCCAGATACGCAGTATTTT. This translates into CASSFFGEPDTQYF.

This clonotype was seen ten or more times. This sequence joins TRBV12-3 or TRBV12-4 and TRBJ1-4; D might be TRBD1 (6 bases). The length of the CDR3 is 14 residues. Trimming cost V 6 bases and J 6 bases, with 14 bases left between them. The CDR3 loop reads CASRPSGDHEKLFF. CDR3 bases: TGTGCCAGCAGACCCTCAGGGGATCATGAAAAACTGTTTTTT.

V and J are TRBV13 and TRBJ2-1, with a weak D call TRBD1 (6 bases). The CDR3 loop spans 17 amino acids. Trimming shortened V by 4 bases and J by 3 bases, and 19 bases separated the two germline ends. Germline V gives CDR1 PRHDT, CDR2 FYEKMQ (reference sequence). CDR3 coding DNA: TGTGCCAGCAGCTCCTTGACAGGCTTAATGCACTACAATGAGCAGTTCTTC. This encodes CASSSLTGLMHYNEQFF.

This clonotype occurred a few times. This chain connects TRBV7-2 to TRBJ2-2; D call uncertain. V dropped 5 bases and J dropped 7 bases, with 14 bases sitting between them. This CDR3 contains 14 residues. The germline CDR1 and CDR2 sequences are SGHTA and FQGNSA. For the CDR3, the DNA is TGTGCCAGCAGCCCTTATACGTTGATCGGGGAGCTGTTTTTT. Its protein is CASSPYTLIGELFF. Complete variable domain (other parts from reference TRBV7-2 and TRBJ2-2): GAGVSQSPSNKVTEKGKDVELRCDPISGHTALYWYRQSLGQGLEFLIYFQGNSAPDKSGLPSDRFSAERTGGSVSTLTIQRTQQEDSAVYLCASSPYTLIGELFFGEGSRLTVL.

This clonotype was counted ten times or more. This chain connects TRBV6-1 to TRBJ1-5; possible D gene TRBD1, 6 bases. CDR3 size: 17 residues. CDR1 and CDR2 (germline): MNHNS, SASEGT. V lost 5 bases, J lost 1 base, and 18 bases lay in between. As DNA, the CDR3 is TGTGCCAGCAGTTACCCCCCTCCAGGGGACAGCAATCAGCCCCAGCATTTT. It codes for CASSYPPPGDSNQPQHF.

This clonotype occurred a few times. The chain employs TRBV20-1 and TRBJ1-1; weak D call: TRBD1 (6 bases). The germline V and J ends were trimmed by 3 bases and 6 bases, with 14 bases remaining between them. Germline V lookup: CDR1 DFQATT, CDR2 SNEGSKA (reference sequence). CDR3 length: 13 amino acids. CDR3 bases: TGCAGTGCTAGCCGACAGGAAGAGGCTGAAGCTTTCTTT. Protein sequence: CSASRQEEAEAFF.